This T cell receptor (beta chain) is drawn from a study of blood T cell repertoires in COVID-19. Whole-study context: Collection of acute and convalescent COVID-19 samples took place in the United States, Italy and Spain. T cells, B-cell-depleted T cells, or PBMCs supplied cDNA or gDNA.

Some clones are missing from TCRdb's copy, which holds only in-frame ones; the method was immunoSEQ multiplex PCR. The sample gives approximately 220,000 clones, around 85% of which show up once; approximately 1.3% is in the top ten. The CDR3 extends over 15 amino acids. V was clipped by 3 bases and J by 4 bases; unmatched bases: 10. Germline-derived CDR1 and CDR2 are DFQATT and SNEGSKA (reference sequence). Living in 20 to 30 US areas, the participants were between about 18 and 90 years of age. Each participant's cohort was designated according to participant-reported clinical history. This clone appeared many times.

The sequence was collected from a woman aged 40 to 50 with acute COVID-19. V usage is TRBV20-1 and J usage is TRBJ1-1; 8 nucleotides match TRBD1. Sequencing used PBMCs or T cells enriched from blood (not recorded which). CDR3: CSASSQGALITEAFF. The CDR3 coding sequence is TGCAGTGCTAGTTCGCAGGGGGCGCTTATCACTGAAGCTTTCTTT.